This T cell receptor (beta chain) was sequenced in a study of T cells in Graves' hyperthyroidism and ophthalmopathy. Study-wide points: Ophthalmopathy was model-predicted a median about 6.9 months pre-onset. Most thyroid clonotypes with frequency above 0.001 were detected in blood.

The investigators amplified TCR beta CDR3 regions from RNA transcripts. The TCR CDR3 first-round RT-PCR relied on the HTBI primer set. One entry per CDR3 protein, called by TCRdb with MiXCR from the multiplex PCR reads. The sample consists of about 720,000 distinct CDR3 sequences, around a sixth of them appearing once. Exclusion of patients followed from uncontrolled infection, other autoimmune disease, pregnancy or lactation. Out of approximately 10 ml of fresh peripheral blood came the PBMCs. This clonotype was seen only a few times. Its cognate antigen is unknown. The source of this sequence is a woman in her forties or fifties with Graves' hyperthyroidism that later progressed to Graves' ophthalmopathy. Specimen: blood.

CDR3 nucleotide sequence: TGTGCCAGCAGCGCCGACACCTCTGGAAACACCATATATTTT. Amino acid sequence: CASSADTSGNTIYF. The chain joins TRBV6-1 to TRBJ1-3; D is uncertain. The CDR3 is made up of 14 amino acids. CDR1 is MNHNS, CDR2 SASEGT, per germline. Trimming took 6 bases from V and 0 from J, leaving 9 bases between them.